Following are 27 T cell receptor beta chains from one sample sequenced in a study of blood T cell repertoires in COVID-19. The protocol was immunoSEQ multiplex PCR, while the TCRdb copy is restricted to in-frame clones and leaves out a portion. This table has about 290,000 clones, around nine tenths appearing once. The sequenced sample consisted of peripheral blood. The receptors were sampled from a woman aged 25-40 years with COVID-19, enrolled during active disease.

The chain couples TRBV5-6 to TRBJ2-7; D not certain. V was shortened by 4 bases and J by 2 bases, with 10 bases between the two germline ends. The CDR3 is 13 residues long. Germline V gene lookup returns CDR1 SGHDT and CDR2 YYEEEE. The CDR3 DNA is TGTGCCAGCAGCCTACTCCGCCCCTACGAGCAGTACTTC. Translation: CASSLLRPYEQYF. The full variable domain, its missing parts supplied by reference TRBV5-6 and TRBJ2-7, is DAGVTQSPTHLIKTRGQQVTLRCSPKSGHDTVSWYQQALGQGPQFIFQYYEEEERQRGNFPDRFSGHQFPNYSSELNVNALLLGDSALYLCASSLLRPYEQYFGPGTRLTVT.

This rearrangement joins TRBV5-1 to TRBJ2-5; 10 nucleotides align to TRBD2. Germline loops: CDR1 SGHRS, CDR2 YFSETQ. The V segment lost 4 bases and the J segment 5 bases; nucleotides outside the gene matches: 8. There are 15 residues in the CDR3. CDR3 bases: TGCGCCAGCAGCGCCGGACTAGCGGCTATGGAGACCCAGTACTTC. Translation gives CASSAGLAAMETQYF.

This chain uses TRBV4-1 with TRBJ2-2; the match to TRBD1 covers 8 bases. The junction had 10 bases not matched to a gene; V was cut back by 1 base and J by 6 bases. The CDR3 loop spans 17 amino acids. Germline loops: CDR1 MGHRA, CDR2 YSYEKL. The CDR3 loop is CASSQGLIRGPSGELFF. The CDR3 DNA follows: TGCGCCAGCAGCCAAGGTTTAATCAGGGGGCCCTCCGGGGAGCTGTTTTTT.

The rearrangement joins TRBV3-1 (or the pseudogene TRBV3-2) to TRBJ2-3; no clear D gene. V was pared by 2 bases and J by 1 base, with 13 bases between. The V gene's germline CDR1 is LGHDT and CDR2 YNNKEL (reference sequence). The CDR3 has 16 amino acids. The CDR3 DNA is TGTGCCAGCAGCCAACGGCTTGCGGTCCGCACAGATACGCAGTATTTT. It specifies CASSQRLAVRTDTQYF.

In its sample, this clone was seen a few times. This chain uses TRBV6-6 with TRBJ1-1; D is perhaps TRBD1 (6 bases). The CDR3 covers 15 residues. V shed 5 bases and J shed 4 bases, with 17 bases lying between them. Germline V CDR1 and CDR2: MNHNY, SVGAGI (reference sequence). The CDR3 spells CASSKSQGRGTEAFF. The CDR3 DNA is TGTGCCAGCAGTAAATCACAGGGCCGGGGCACTGAAGCTTTCTTT.

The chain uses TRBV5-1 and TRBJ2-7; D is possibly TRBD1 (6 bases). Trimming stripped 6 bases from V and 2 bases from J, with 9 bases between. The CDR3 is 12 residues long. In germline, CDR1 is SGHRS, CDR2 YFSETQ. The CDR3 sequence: CASTGATYEQYF. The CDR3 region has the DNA TGCGCCAGCACAGGGGCGACCTACGAGCAGTACTTC. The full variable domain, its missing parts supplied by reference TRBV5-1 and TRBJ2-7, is KAGVTQTPRYLIKTRGQQVTLSCSPISGHRSVSWYQQTPGQGLQFLFEYFSETQRNKGNFPGRFSGRQFSNSRSEMNVSTLELGDSALYLCASTGATYEQYFGPGTRLTVT.

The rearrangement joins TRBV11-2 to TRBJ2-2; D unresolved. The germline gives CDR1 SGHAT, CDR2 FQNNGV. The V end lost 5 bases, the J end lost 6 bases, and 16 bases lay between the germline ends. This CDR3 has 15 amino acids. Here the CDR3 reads CASSQTIRVAGELFF. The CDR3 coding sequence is TGTGCCAGCAGCCAAACCATCCGGGTTGCCGGGGAGCTGTTTTTT. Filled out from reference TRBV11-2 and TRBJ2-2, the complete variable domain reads EAGVAQSPRYKIIEKRQSVAFWCNPISGHATLYWYQQILGQGPKLLIQFQNNGVVDDSQLPKDRFSAERLKGVDSTLKIQPAKLEDSAVYLCASSQTIRVAGELFFGEGSRLTVL.

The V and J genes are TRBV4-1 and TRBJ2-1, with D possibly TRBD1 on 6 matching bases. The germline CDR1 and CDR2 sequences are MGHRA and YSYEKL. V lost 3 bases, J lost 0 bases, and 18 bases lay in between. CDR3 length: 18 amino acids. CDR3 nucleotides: TGCGCCAGCAGCCAGGCGAACAGGGCCCCAAGCTCCTACAATGAGCAGTTCTTC. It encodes CASSQANRAPSSYNEQFF.

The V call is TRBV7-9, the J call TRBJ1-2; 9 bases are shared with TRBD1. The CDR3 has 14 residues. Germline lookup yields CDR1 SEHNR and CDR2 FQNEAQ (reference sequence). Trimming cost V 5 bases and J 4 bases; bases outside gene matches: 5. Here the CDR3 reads CASSLSDRGYGYTF. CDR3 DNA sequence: TGTGCCAGCAGCCTATCGGACAGGGGCTATGGCTACACCTTC.

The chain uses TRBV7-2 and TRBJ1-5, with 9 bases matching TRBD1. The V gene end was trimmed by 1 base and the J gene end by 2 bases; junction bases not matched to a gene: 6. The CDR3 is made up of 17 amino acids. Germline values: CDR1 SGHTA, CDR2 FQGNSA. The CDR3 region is CASSLGGGQGGNQPQHF. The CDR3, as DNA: TGTGCCAGCAGCTTAGGTGGGGGACAGGGTGGCAATCAGCCCCAGCATTTT.

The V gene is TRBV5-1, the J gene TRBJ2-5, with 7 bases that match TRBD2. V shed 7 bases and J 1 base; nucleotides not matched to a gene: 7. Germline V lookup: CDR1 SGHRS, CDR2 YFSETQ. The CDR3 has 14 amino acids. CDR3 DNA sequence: TGCGCCAGCGCCCAGGGAGGGGTCCAAGAGACCCAGTACTTC. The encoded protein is CASAQGGVQETQYF.

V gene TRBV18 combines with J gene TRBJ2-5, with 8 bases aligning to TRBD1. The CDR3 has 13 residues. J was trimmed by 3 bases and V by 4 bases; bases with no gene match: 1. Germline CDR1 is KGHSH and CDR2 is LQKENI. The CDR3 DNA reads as TGTGCCAGCTCACTGACAGGGGAAGAGACCCAGTACTTC. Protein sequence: CASSLTGEETQYF.

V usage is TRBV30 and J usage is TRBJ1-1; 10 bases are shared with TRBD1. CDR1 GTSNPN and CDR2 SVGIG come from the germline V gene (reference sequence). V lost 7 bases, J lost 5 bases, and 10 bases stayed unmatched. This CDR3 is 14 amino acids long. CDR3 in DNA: TGTGCCTCGGACAGGGGGACAAGTCAAACTGAAGCTTTCTTT. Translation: CASDRGTSQTEAFF.

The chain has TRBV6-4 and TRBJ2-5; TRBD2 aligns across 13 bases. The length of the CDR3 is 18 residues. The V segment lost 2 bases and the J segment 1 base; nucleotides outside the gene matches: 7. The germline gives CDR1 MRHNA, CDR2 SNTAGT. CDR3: CASSDKTSGGVRQETQYF. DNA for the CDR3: TGTGCCAGCAGTGACAAAACTAGCGGGGGGGTGCGCCAAGAGACCCAGTACTTC.

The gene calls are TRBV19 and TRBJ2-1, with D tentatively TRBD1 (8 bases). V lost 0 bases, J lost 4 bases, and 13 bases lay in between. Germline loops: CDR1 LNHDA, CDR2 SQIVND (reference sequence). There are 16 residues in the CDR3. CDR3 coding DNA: TGTGCCAGTAGTATAGATAACAGGGGGGGTTACAATGAGCAGTTCTTC. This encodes CASSIDNRGGYNEQFF. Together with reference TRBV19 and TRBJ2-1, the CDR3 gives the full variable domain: DGGITQSPKYLFRKEGQNVTLSCEQNLNHDAMYWYRQDPGQGLRLIYYSQIVNDFQKGDIAEGYSVSREKKESFPLTVTSAQKNPTAFYLCASSIDNRGGYNEQFFGPGTRLTVL.

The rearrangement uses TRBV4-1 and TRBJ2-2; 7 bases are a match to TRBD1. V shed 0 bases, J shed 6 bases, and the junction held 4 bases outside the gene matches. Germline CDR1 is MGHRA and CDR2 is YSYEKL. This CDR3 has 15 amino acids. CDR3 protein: CASSQERQGAGELFF. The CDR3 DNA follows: TGCGCCAGCAGCCAAGAAAGGCAGGGGGCCGGGGAGCTGTTTTTT.

This chain's CDR3 is CASRPTSTDTQYF. Written as DNA, the CDR3 is TGTGCCAGCAGACCCACTAGCACAGATACGCAGTATTTT. The gene calls are TRBV28 and TRBJ2-3; D is unclear. Per the germline V gene, CDR1 is MDHEN and CDR2 is SYDVKM. The CDR3 covers 13 residues. The ends were cut back, 6 bases at V and 0 bases at J, with 7 bases in the middle.

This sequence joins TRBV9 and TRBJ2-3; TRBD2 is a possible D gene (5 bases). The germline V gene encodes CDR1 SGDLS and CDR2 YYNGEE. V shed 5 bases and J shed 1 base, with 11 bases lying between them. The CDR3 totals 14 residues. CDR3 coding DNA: TGTGCCAGCAGGCCCGGGATGGGCACAGATACGCAGTATTTT. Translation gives CASRPGMGTDTQYF.

The CDR3 nucleotides read TGCGCCAGCAGCCGAGGACAGACCTTGGACAGCCAACTGTTTTTT. Amino acid sequence: CASSRGQTLDSQLFF. The chain links TRBV4-1 to TRBJ1-4, with D possibly TRBD1 on 6 matching bases. The germline CDR1 and CDR2 sequences are MGHRA and YSYEKL. This CDR3 has 15 residues. V was trimmed by 4 bases and J by 12 bases, leaving 21 bases between them.

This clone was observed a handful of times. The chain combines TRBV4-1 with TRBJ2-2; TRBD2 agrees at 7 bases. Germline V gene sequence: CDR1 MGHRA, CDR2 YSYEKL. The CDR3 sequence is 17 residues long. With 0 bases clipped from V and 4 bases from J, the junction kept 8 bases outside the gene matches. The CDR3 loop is CASSQEGRRGTTGELFF. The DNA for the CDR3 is TGCGCCAGCAGCCAAGAAGGTCGGCGGGGGACCACCGGGGAGCTGTTTTTT.

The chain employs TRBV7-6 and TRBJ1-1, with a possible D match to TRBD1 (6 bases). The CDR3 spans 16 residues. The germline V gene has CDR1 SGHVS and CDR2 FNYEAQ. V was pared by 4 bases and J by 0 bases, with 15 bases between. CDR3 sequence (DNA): TGTGCCAGCAGCTACACCCAAGGACAGATGAACACTGAAGCTTTCTTT. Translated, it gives CASSYTQGQMNTEAFF.

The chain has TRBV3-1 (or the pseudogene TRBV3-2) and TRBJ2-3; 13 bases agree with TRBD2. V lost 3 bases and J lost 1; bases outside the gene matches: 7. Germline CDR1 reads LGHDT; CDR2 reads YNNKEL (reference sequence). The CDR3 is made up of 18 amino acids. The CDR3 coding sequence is TGTGCCAGCAGCCAGGGACTAGCGGGGCCACGGGGCACAGATACGCAGTATTTT. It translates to CASSQGLAGPRGTDTQYF.

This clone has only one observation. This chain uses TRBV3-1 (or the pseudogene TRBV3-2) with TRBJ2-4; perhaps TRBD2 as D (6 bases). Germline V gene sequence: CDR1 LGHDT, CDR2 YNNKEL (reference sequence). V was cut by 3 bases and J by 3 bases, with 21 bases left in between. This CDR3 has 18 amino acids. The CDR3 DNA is TGTGCCAGCAGCCAGGAATCTCCGGGGGTATTGCACAAAAACATTCAGTACTTC. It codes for CASSQESPGVLHKNIQYF.

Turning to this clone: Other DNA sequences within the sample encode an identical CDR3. CDR3 residues: CASSRDSSNQPQHF. For the CDR3, the DNA is TGCGCCAGCAGCCGCGACAGTAGCAATCAGCCCCAGCATTTT. The rearrangement uses TRBV5-1 and TRBJ1-5, with D tentatively TRBD1 (5 bases). The CDR3 length is 14 residues. From germline, CDR1 is SGHRS and CDR2 YFSETQ. Trimming removed 4 bases at V and 0 bases at J, with 8 bases between.

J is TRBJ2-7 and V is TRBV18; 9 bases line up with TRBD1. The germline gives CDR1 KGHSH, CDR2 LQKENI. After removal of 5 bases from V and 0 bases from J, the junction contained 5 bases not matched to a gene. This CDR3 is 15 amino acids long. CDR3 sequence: CASSEGQGSSYEQYF. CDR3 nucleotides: TGTGCCAGCTCAGAAGGACAGGGGTCCTCCTACGAGCAGTACTTC.

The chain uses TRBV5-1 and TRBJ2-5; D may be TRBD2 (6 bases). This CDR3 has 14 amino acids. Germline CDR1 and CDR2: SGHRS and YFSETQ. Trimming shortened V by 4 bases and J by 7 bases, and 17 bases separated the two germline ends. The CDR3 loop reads CASSDRLGHRTQYF. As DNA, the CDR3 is TGCGCCAGCAGCGACAGACTAGGCCACAGGACCCAGTACTTC.

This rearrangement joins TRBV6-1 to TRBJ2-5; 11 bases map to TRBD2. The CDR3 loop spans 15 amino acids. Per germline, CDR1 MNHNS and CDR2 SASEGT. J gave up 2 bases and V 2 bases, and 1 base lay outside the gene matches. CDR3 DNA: TGTGCCAGCAGTGAAACTAGCGGGGGACAAGAGACCCAGTACTTC. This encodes CASSETSGGQETQYF.